Sequencing of this TCR beta chain was carried out in a study of monozygotic twins with inflammatory bowel disease. TCRdb re-called the 5' RACE reads and gives one entry per CDR3 protein, without DNA. Here the sample table reports fewer than 550,000 distinct CDR3 sequences. Turning to this clonotype: What it recognizes is unknown.

No T cells were sorted before total RNA was taken from whole blood. The germline CDR1 and CDR2 sequences are MNHEY and SMNVEV (reference sequence). The CDR3 has 17 amino acids. Whole-study findings and limits: The authors could not tell different T cell subtypes apart.

The clonotype was recovered from a human donor with ulcerative colitis or Crohn's disease, or a healthy co-twin of an affected twin (not recorded which). The chain combines TRBV27 with TRBJ1-1; no DNA is available, so the TRBD1 call from TCRdb remains unchecked. Input material: blood. CDR3 amino acids: CASSSRTGRGNNTEAFF.